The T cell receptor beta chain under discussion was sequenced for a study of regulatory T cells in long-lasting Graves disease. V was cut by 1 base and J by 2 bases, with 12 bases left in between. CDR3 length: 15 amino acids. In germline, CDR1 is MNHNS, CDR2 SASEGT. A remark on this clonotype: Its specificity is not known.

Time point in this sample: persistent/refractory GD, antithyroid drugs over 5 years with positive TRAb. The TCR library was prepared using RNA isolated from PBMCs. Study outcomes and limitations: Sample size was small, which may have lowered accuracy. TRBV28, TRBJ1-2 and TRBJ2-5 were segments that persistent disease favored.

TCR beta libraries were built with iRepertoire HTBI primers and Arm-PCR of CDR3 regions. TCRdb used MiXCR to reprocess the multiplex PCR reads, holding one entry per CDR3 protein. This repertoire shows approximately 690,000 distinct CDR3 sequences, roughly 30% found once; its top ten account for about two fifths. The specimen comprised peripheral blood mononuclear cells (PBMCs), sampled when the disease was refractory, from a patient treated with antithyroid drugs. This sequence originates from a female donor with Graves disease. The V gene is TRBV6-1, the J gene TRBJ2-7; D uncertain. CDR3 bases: TGTGCCAGCAGTGAAGGGGTGGGTCGAACCTACGAGCAGTACTTC. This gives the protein CASSEGVGRTYEQYF.